A few counts support the clone carrying this T cell receptor (beta chain). The PCR contained 60 Vbeta and 13 Jbeta primers. TCRdb keeps only in-frame clones here, not all; method: immunoSEQ multiplex PCR. The sample yields about 210,000 clones, around 79% seen once. The data were taken from a study of cytomegalovirus exposure and HLA in healthy donors. Study-level information: Around 180 million T cells yielded around 120 million unique TCR beta sequences in earlier analysis.

The CDR3 length is 15 residues. Trimming took off 2 bases at V and 8 bases at J, with 16 bases between the two ends. Germline CDR1 is MNHEY and CDR2 is SMNVEV (reference sequence). The receptor was isolated from a male donor in good health and CMV-seronegative. The sample comprised PBMCs. The chain uses TRBV27 and TRBJ2-1, with TRBD1 as a possible D gene (5 bases). CDR3 nucleotide sequence: TGTGCCAGCAGTTTAGGGGCAGGGTCTTTCTATGAGCAGTTCTTC. It encodes CASSLGAGSFYEQFF.